This entry features one T cell receptor beta chain sequence. Its binding antigen is unknown. Base qualities are not recorded, but no much larger clone differs from it by a single base. The trial excluded patients who had a history of autoimmune disease or who were on systemic immunosuppression. Peripheral blood for TCR sequencing was collected from all dose cohorts at baseline, on cycle 4 day 1, and on cycle 7 day 1. The samples were taken from a phase I, first-in-human, multicenter, open-label dose-escalation trial of ivuxolimab. The trial enrolled adults with locally advanced or metastatic head and neck squamous cell, hepatocellular, melanoma or renal cell carcinoma. Before TCR sequencing, CD4+ T cells and CD8+ T cells from peripheral blood were sorted into separate populations. V sheds 5 bases and J sheds 4 bases, leaving 15 bases between their ends. The CDR3 goes from the cysteine to the phenylalanine over 15 residues. The kept DNA is CDR3 alone, 45 bases in frame from the first base. CDR1 and CDR2 were assigned from the germline V gene as SGHTA and FQGTGA.

The data were obtained in a study of OX40 agonist ivuxolimab in advanced cancers. Broadly, across the study: The costimulatory receptor OX40 (CD134) was targeted by ivuxolimab, a fully human IgG2 agonistic monoclonal antibody. Intravenous ivuxolimab was administered to patients every 2 weeks at six dose levels: 0.01, 0.1, 0.3, 1.5, 3 and 10 mg/kg. Of the 50 to 55 dose-escalation patients, hepatocellular carcinoma was present in around 19, melanoma in around 15, renal cell carcinoma in 9 and head and neck cancer in 9. A male proportion of around 80% and a mean age of 60 years, ranging from roughly 23 to 90, were recorded for the dose-escalation cohort. Prior anti-PD-1, anti-PD-L1 or anti-CTLA-4 therapy was permitted, and checkpoint inhibitors had been received by less than 45% of dose-escalation patients. Partial responses occurred in three dose-escalation patients, of whom one had hepatocellular carcinoma and two had cutaneous melanoma. The purpose of peripheral TCRbeta sequencing was to test whether ivuxolimab changed TCR sequence diversity and led to clonal T-cell expansion. The monotherapy dose-escalation portion (N of about 57 patients) of the phase I ivuxolimab trial is reported in the paper. Broad study findings and their caveats: In the 0.1-3.0 mg/kg groups, partial responders were among the patients with the lowest normalized peripheral clonal expansion, particularly in CD8+ T cells. On average, CD8+ T cells showed more expanded clones than CD4+ T cells after ivuxolimab. Low levels of normalized T-cell clonal expansion were also seen in some patients who did not respond. At doses from 0.1 to 3.0 mg/kg, clonal expansion was seen in both CD4+ and CD8+ blood T cells between baseline and week 6. Which antigens the clonally expanded peripheral T cells were specific for was not determined.

Genomic DNA was extracted from sorted cells for sequencing of the TCRbeta CDR3 region. The immunoSEQ Assay was used to sequence the TCRbeta CDR3 regions. Imported from immuneACCESS, the table was reduced by TCRdb to in-frame sequences with V and J called. These copies leave out some clones; in studies compared against another copy, an unresolved V gene accounts for under half, and the cause of the remainder is not known. The sample table lists about 76,000 clones, around nine tenths of them with a count of one. Less than 3% of the sample lies in the top ten. This specimen was CD4+ or CD8+ T cells sorted from blood, taken in a trial of the OX40 agonist ivuxolimab. This receptor was identified in an adult with an advanced solid tumor such as melanoma, head and neck, liver or kidney cancer. The chain is assembled from TRBV7-3 and TRBJ1-3; a tentative D match to TRBD1 spans 6 bases. The nucleotides read TGTGCCAGCAGCCCGGACCCGGGGGGCGGAAACACCATATATTTT. It translates as CASSPDPGGGNTIYF.